These T cell receptor beta chains were read from a single sample in a study of T cell changes during pregnancy in multiple sclerosis. The table came from immunoSEQ multiplex PCR; TCRdb's copy has only in-frame clones and leaves some out. The table lists tens of thousands of clones, around 90% of them singletons. The sequences come from CD8+ T cells from peripheral blood mononuclear cells, collected before pregnancy. These receptors came from a female donor with multiple sclerosis, enrolled in a pregnancy study. Both conserved end residues are part of each CDR3. The D gene is left open where the match is weak. Size tells how often a clone was seen (once, few, many) or the class of an expanded clone, and some rows leave it out.

V gene	clone size	D gene	J gene	CDR3 DNA	CDR3 protein
TRBV28	once	-	TRBJ2-2	TGTGCCAGCAGTTCATCAGATGCCGGGGAGCTGTTTTTT	CASSSSDAGELFF
TRBV5-1	-	-	TRBJ1-2	TGCGCCAGCAGCTTGATAGGGGACACTACTAACTATGGCTACACCTTC	CASSLIGDTTNYGYTF
TRBV9	-	-	TRBJ1-2	TGTGCCAGCACCGGAGGGGATTACTATGGCTACACCTTC	CASTGGDYYGYTF
TRBV30	once	TRBD2	TRBJ2-1	TGTGCCTGGAGTGTTGTGCGGGGGGATAATGAGCAGTTCTTC	CAWSVVRGDNEQFF
TRBV7-9	-	-	TRBJ2-3	TGTGCCAGCAGTCCAACAGGGAATCCTAGCACAGATACGCAGTATTTT	CASSPTGNPSTDTQYF
TRBV20-1	-	-	TRBJ1-2	TGCAGTGCCCCCGGGGGTGGCTACACCTTC	CSAPGGGYTF
TRBV10-3	few	-	TRBJ1-6	TGTGCCATCCCGGGTCTAAATTCACCCCTCCACTTT	CAIPGLNSPLHF
TRBV15	medium-sized	TRBD1	TRBJ2-5	TGTGCCACCAGCAGAGACCCCACAGGGGTAGAGACCCAGTACTTC	CATSRDPTGVETQYF
TRBV2	-	-	TRBJ2-2	TGTGCCAGCAGTGACCCCTGGCGGGGAGGGGAGCTGTTTTTT	CASSDPWRGGELFF
TRBV7-2	once	-	TRBJ2-7	TGTGCCAGCAGCCAGGGTGGGGGGGCTACCTACGAGCAGTACTTC	CASSQGGGATYEQYF
TRBV28	-	-	TRBJ2-5	TGTGCCAGCAGCCGCGGGGACCCCCAAGAGACCCAGTACTTC	CASSRGDPQETQYF
TRBV27	once	TRBD2	TRBJ2-1	TGTGCCAGCAGTGGTATTCTAGCGGGGGGGCCTGAGCAGTTCTTC	CASSGILAGGPEQFF
TRBV6-6	-	-	TRBJ1-2	TGTGCCAGCAGCCCCCAGACAAGTAACTATGGCTACACCTTC	CASSPQTSNYGYTF
TRBV5-4	-	-	TRBJ2-2	TGTGCCAGCAGCTTAGACAGGCAGACCGGGGAGCTGTTTTTT	CASSLDRQTGELFF
TRBV27	-	TRBD2	TRBJ2-7	TGTGCCAGCAGTTTTTCCGCGGGGGGTCGTTCCTACGAGCAGTACTTC	CASSFSAGGRSYEQYF
TRBV27	-	TRBD1	TRBJ1-4	TGTGCCAGCAGTACTTCTTCGGGACAGAAAGCAGAAAAACTGTTTTTT	CASSTSSGQKAEKLFF
TRBV13	once	-	TRBJ1-5	TGTGCCAGCAGCTCCCCAGGTGAGCGGCAGCCCCAGCATTTT	CASSSPGERQPQHF
TRBV4-2	-	TRBD1	TRBJ2-7	TGTGCCAGCAGCCAAGTTGGGACAGGACCCTACGAGCAGTACTTC	CASSQVGTGPYEQYF
TRBV4-3	few	-	TRBJ1-5	TGCGCCAGCAGCCAAGATTTAGAAGGGGTGCAGCCCCAGCATTTT	CASSQDLEGVQPQHF
TRBV25-1	-	-	TRBJ2-1	TGTGCCAGCAGTGATGGGGCTACAGCTTACAATGAGCAGTTCTTC	CASSDGATAYNEQFF
TRBV2	-	TRBD2	TRBJ2-4	TGTGCCAGCAGTGAGTGGACTAGCGGGGATTGGGCCAAAAACATTCAGTACTTC	CASSEWTSGDWAKNIQYF
TRBV5-6	once	TRBD1	TRBJ2-1	TGTGCCAGCAGCTTCGCAATACAGGGGAATGAGCAGTTCTTC	CASSFAIQGNEQFF
TRBV27	-	-	TRBJ2-7	TGTGCCAGCAGTGCCAGGGGCGAGCAGTACTTC	CASSARGEQYF
TRBV5-1	once	-	TRBJ2-7	TGCGCCAGCGGCACACCAGACGGGACAGGGGAGACTAGCGGACCTTACGAGCAGTACTTC	CASGTPDGTGETSGPYEQYF
TRBV7-3	-	-	TRBJ2-1	TGTGCCAGCAGCTTAAGGTCTCCGGGTTCCTACAATGAGCAGTTCTTC	CASSLRSPGSYNEQFF
TRBV27	once	TRBD2	TRBJ2-1	TGTGCCAGCAGTGCGGGACTAGCGGACTACAATGAGCAGTTCTTC	CASSAGLADYNEQFF
TRBV6-4	-	TRBD2	TRBJ2-1	TGTGCCAGCAGTGACTCGAGCGGGGGGGGATACAATGAGCAGTTCTTC	CASSDSSGGGYNEQFF
TRBV27	-	-	TRBJ2-1	TGTGCCAGCAGTGGAGGGGTATACAATGAGCAGTTCTTC	CASSGGVYNEQFF
TRBV28	-	TRBD1	TRBJ1-2	TGTGCCAGCAGTTATTACAGGGGAGGCTACACCTTC	CASSYYRGGYTF
TRBV13	few	-	TRBJ1-3	TGTGCCAGCAGCGCTCCCGGGGGAGACACCATATATTTT	CASSAPGGDTIYF